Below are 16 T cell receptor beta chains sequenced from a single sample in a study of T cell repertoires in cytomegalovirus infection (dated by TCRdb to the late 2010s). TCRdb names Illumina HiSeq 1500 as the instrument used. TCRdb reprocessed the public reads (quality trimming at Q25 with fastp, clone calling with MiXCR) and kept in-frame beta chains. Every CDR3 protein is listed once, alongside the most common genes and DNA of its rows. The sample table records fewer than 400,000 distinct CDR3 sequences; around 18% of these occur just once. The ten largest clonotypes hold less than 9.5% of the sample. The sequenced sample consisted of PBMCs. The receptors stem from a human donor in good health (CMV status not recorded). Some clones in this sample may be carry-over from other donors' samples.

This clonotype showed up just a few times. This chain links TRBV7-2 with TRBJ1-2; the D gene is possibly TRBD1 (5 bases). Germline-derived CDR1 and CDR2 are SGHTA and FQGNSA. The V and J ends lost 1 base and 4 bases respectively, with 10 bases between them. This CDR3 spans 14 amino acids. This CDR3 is CASSLVPGSYGYTF. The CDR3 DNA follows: TGTGCCAGCAGCTTAGTTCCAGGGAGCTATGGCTACACCTTC. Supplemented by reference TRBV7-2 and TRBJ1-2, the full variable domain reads GAGVSQSPSNKVTEKGKDVELRCDPISGHTALYWYRQSLGQGLEFLIYFQGNSAPDKSGLPSDRFSAERTGGSVSTLTIQRTQQEDSAVYLCASSLVPGSYGYTFGSGTRLTVV.

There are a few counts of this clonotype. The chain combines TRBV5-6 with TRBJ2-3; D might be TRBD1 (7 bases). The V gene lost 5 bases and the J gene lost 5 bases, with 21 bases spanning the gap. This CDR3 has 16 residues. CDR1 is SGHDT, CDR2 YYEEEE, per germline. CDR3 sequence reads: CASSILGTQGGDTQYF. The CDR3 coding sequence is TGTGCCAGCAGTATCCTCGGGACTCAGGGGGGAGATACGCAGTATTTT. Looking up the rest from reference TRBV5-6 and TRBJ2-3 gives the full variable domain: DAGVTQSPTHLIKTRGQQVTLRCSPKSGHDTVSWYQQALGQGPQFIFQYYEEEERQRGNFPDRFSGHQFPNYSSELNVNALLLGDSALYLCASSILGTQGGDTQYFGPGTRLTVL.

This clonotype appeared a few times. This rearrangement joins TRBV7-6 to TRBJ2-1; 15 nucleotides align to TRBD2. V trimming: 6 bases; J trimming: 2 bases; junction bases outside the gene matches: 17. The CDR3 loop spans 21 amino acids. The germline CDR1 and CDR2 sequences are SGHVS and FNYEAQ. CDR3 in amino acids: CASSRYPRTSGRAVTYNEQFF. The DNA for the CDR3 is TGTGCCAGCAGTCGGTACCCCCGGACTAGCGGGAGGGCGGTGACCTACAATGAGCAGTTCTTC.

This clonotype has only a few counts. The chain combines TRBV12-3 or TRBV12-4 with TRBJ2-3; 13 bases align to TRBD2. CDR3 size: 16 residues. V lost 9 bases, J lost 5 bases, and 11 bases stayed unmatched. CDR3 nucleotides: TGTGCCAGTTTACGCCGACTAGCGGGAGGAATAGATACGCAGTATTTT. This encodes CASLRRLAGGIDTQYF.

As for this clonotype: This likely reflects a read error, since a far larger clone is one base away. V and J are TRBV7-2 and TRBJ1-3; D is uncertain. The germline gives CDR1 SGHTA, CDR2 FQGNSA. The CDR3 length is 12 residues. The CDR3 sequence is CVSSLGGNTIYF. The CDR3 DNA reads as TGTGTCAGCAGCTTAGGGGGAAACACCATATATTTT. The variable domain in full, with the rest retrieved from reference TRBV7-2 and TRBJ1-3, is GAGVSQSPSNKVTEKGKDVELRCDPISGHTALYWYRQSLGQGLEFLIYFQGNSAPDKSGLPSDRFSAERTGGSVSTLTIQRTQQEDSAVYLCVSSLGGNTIYFGEGSWLTVV.

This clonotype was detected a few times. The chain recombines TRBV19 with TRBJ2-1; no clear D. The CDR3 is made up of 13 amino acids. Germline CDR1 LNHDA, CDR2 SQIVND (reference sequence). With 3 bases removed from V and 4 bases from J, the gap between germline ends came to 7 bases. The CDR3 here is CASSISRYNEQFF. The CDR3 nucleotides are TGTGCCAGTAGTATCTCAAGGTACAATGAGCAGTTCTTC.

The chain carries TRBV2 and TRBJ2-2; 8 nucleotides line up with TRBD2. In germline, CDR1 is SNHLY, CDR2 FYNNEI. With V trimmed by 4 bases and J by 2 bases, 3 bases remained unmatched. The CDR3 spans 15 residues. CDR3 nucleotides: TGTGCCAGCAGTGTTGGGACTAGAAACACCGGGGAGCTGTTTTTT. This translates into CASSVGTRNTGELFF.

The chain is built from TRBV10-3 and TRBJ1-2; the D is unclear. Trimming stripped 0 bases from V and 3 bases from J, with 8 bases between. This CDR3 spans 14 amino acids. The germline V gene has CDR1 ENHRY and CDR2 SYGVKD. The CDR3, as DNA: TGTGCCATCAGTGAGTCGATTTTCGACTATGGCTACACCTTC. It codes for CAISESIFDYGYTF.

The CDR3 here is CASSFVVSGNTIYF. As DNA, the CDR3 is TGTGCCAGCAGTTTCGTGGTCTCTGGAAACACCATATATTTT. This chain links TRBV12-3 or TRBV12-4 with TRBJ1-3; D remains ambiguous. The CDR3 has 14 residues. Trimming took off 3 bases at V and 0 bases at J, with 6 bases between the two ends.

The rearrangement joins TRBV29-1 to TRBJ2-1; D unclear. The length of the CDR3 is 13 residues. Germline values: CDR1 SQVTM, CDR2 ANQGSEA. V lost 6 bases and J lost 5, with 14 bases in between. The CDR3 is CSVQRWANNEQFF. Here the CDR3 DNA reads TGCAGCGTGCAAAGGTGGGCGAACAATGAGCAGTTCTTC.

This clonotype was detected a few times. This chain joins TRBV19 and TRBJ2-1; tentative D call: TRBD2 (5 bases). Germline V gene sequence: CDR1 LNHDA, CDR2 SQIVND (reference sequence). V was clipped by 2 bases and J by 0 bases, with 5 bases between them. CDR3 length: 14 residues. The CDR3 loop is CASSITSSYNEQFF. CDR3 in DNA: TGTGCCAGTAGTATAACTAGCTCCTACAATGAGCAGTTCTTC.

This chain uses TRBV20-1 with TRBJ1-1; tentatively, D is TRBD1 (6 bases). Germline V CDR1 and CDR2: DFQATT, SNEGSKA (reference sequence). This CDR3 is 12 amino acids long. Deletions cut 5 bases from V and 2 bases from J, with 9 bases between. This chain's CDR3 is CSAGTHNTEAFF. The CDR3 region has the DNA TGCAGTGCTGGGACACATAACACTGAAGCTTTCTTT.

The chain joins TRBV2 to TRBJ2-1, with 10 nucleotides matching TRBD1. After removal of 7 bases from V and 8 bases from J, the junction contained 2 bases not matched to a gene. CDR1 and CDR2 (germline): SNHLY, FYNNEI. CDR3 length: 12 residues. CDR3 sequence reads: CASKGTGDEQFF. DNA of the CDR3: TGTGCCAGCAAGGGGACAGGGGATGAGCAGTTCTTC.

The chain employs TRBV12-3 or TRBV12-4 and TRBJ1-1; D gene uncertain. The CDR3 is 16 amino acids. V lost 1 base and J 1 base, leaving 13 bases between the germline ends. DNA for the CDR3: TGTGCCAGCAGTTTAGATCGTTGGCGGTCGAACACTGAAGCTTTCTTT. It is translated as CASSLDRWRSNTEAFF.

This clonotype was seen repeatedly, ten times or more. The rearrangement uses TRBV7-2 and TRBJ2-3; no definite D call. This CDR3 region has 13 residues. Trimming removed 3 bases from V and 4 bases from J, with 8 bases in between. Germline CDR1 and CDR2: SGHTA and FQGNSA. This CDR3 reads CASSLRGSDTQYF. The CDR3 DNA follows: TGTGCCAGCAGCTTGCGAGGTTCAGATACGCAGTATTTT.

The CDR3 nucleotides read TGTGCCATCAGTGAAGGGGGCACTGAAGCTTTCTTT. Translated: CAISEGGTEAFF. This chain uses TRBV10-3 with TRBJ1-1; possible D gene TRBD1, 6 bases. The CDR3 covers 12 residues. Looked up from germline, CDR1 is ENHRY and CDR2 is SYGVKD. The V end lost 3 bases, the J end lost 4 bases, and 6 bases lay between the germline ends.